Shown below are 31 T cell receptor beta chains from a single sample sequenced in a study of cytomegalovirus exposure and HLA in healthy donors. Clones were sequenced by immunoSEQ multiplex PCR, and TCRdb holds only the in-frame ones, with some missing. Here the sample spans about 160,000 clones, 85% being singletons. The sequenced material came from PBMCs. The receptors derive from a man aged 30-40 years in good health and CMV-seropositive.

This clone was seen only a few times. This chain links TRBV9 with TRBJ1-2, with TRBD1 matching over 8 bases. J was trimmed by 8 bases and V by 4 bases; bases with no gene match: 4. Germline values: CDR1 SGDLS, CDR2 YYNGEE. The CDR3 extends over 12 amino acids. CDR3 in amino acids: CASSPTGGGYTF. In nucleotides, the CDR3 is TGTGCCAGCAGCCCAACAGGGGGAGGCTACACCTTC. The full variable domain, completed using reference TRBV9 and TRBJ1-2, is DSGVTQTPKHLITATGQRVTLRCSPRSGDLSVYWYQQSLDQGLQFLIQYYNGEERAKGNILERFSAQQFPDLHSELNLSSLELGDSALYFCASSPTGGGYTFGSGTRLTVV.

V and J are TRBV5-1 and TRBJ2-5, with D maybe TRBD2 (6 bases). The CDR3 covers 14 residues. Per the germline V gene, CDR1 is SGHRS and CDR2 is YFSETQ. Trimming took off 3 bases at V and 1 base at J, with 10 bases between the two ends. The CDR3 sequence: CASSSSSVQETQYF. For the CDR3, the DNA is TGCGCCAGCAGCTCCTCTAGCGTCCAAGAGACCCAGTACTTC.

The chain is built from TRBV18 and TRBJ2-5, with a possible D match to TRBD2 (5 bases). CDR3 length: 15 amino acids. The germline gives CDR1 KGHSH, CDR2 LQKENI. Trimming left V 0 bases short and J 2 bases short, with 10 bases between. Here the CDR3 reads CASSPPEAGQETQYF. In DNA form, the CDR3 reads TGTGCCAGCTCACCACCGGAGGCAGGTCAAGAGACCCAGTACTTC.

V is TRBV11-2 and J is TRBJ1-4; 10 bases align to TRBD1. J was trimmed by 8 bases and V by 6 bases; bases with no gene match: 6. The germline V gene encodes CDR1 SGHAT and CDR2 FQNNGV. This CDR3 comprises 14 residues. This CDR3 reads CASRETGGEEKLFF. The CDR3 bases are TGTGCCAGCAGGGAGACAGGGGGCGAGGAAAAACTGTTTTTT.

The chain has TRBV10-3 and TRBJ1-5; 8 nucleotides match TRBD1. Trimming removed 10 bases from V and 0 bases from J; junction bases left unmatched: 17. Germline loops: CDR1 ENHRY, CDR2 SYGVKD. The CDR3 contains 18 residues. The CDR3 reads CATQDRDRSPYSNQPQHF. CDR3 DNA sequence: TGTGCCACTCAGGACCGGGACAGGAGTCCTTATAGCAATCAGCCCCAGCATTTT.

V is TRBV29-1 and J is TRBJ2-3; TRBD2 matches at 8 bases. This CDR3 is 15 amino acids long. V lost 6 bases and J lost 1; bases outside the gene matches: 9. Germline CDR1 reads SQVTM; CDR2 reads ANQGSEA. CDR3 bases: TGCAGCGTGCGGGGGGACACCCGAGGCACAGATACGCAGTATTTT. It is translated as CSVRGDTRGTDTQYF.

As DNA, the CDR3 is TGTGCTAGTGGCCCGGGAGTCTGGGATTGGAATGAGCAGTTCTTC. Residues: CASGPGVWDWNEQFF. This sequence joins TRBV12-5 and TRBJ2-1, with a weak D call TRBD2 (6 bases). The V gene's germline CDR1 is LGHNT and CDR2 FRNRAP. The CDR3 runs to 15 residues. Trimming took 6 bases from V and 7 from J, leaving 19 bases between them.

The chain employs TRBV7-3 and TRBJ2-5; D is possibly TRBD2 (6 bases). Trimming shortened V by 2 bases and J by 5 bases, and 9 bases separated the two germline ends. CDR3 length equals 13 residues. From germline, CDR1 is SGHTA and CDR2 FQGTGA. The DNA of the CDR3 is TGTGCCAGCAGCTTAGCGGGGTGGGAGACCCAGTACTTC. It specifies CASSLAGWETQYF.

The chain combines TRBV30 with TRBJ1-2, with D uncertain. Germline assignment: CDR1 GTSNPN and CDR2 SVGIG (reference sequence). V was cut by 0 bases and J by 0 bases, with 11 bases left in between. This CDR3 is built from 15 residues. CDR3 protein: CAWSVGPLANYGYTF. In DNA form, the CDR3 reads TGTGCCTGGAGTGTTGGGCCCTTGGCTAACTATGGCTACACCTTC.

The chain is built from TRBV7-6 and TRBJ1-1; the match to TRBD1 covers 7 bases. V lost 1 base and J lost 3; bases outside the gene matches: 5. Germline assignment: CDR1 SGHVS and CDR2 FNYEAQ. The CDR3 spans 15 residues. The CDR3 region is CASSLEARGDTEAFF. In DNA form, the CDR3 reads TGTGCCAGCAGCTTAGAGGCCAGGGGGGACACTGAAGCTTTCTTT.

V is TRBV9 and J is TRBJ2-3; TRBD2 agrees at 10 bases. The V and J ends lost 3 bases and 0 bases, in that order; junction bases with no gene match: 4. CDR1 is SGDLS, CDR2 YYNGEE, per germline. This CDR3 spans 16 amino acids. The CDR3 coding sequence is TGTGCCAGCAGCGGGACTAGCGGAGCTAGCACAGATACGCAGTATTTT. This translates into CASSGTSGASTDTQYF.

V usage is TRBV11-1 and J usage is TRBJ2-7; 8 nucleotides agree with TRBD1. V was clipped by 0 bases and J by 2 bases; unmatched bases: 12. From germline, CDR1 is SGHAT and CDR2 FQDESV (reference sequence). The CDR3 loop spans 18 amino acids. CDR3 in amino acids: CASSLALWGTGIPYEQYF. CDR3 sequence (DNA): TGTGCCAGCAGCTTAGCGTTATGGGGGACAGGTATACCCTACGAGCAGTACTTC.

This clone has a single count. The rearrangement uses TRBV7-9 and TRBJ2-1, with a tentative D call TRBD1 (6 bases). This CDR3 comprises 16 residues. V lost 6 bases and J lost 2, with 17 bases in between. CDR1 is SEHNR and CDR2 is FQNEAQ in the germline V gene (reference sequence). The DNA of the CDR3 is TGTGCCAGCAGGGCCCCCAGGGGAGACACCTACAATGAGCAGTTCTTC. It is translated as CASRAPRGDTYNEQFF.

CDR3 DNA sequence: TGTGCCAGCAGCTTAGTGGGACAGAATGAAAAACTGTTTTTT. Translating gives CASSLVGQNEKLFF. The chain carries TRBV7-2 and TRBJ1-4; TRBD1 matches at 7 bases. This CDR3 has 14 amino acids. Germline V gene lookup returns CDR1 SGHTA and CDR2 FQGNSA. Trimming cost V 1 base and J 5 bases; bases outside gene matches: 1.

The rearrangement uses TRBV6-6 and TRBJ2-1, with D possibly TRBD1 on 5 matching bases. CDR1 is MNHNY and CDR2 is SVGAGI in the germline V gene (reference sequence). The CDR3 length is 14 residues. V lost 7 bases and J 5 bases, leaving 15 bases between the germline ends. CDR3 nucleotides: TGTGCCAGCACAAGGGGTCCGTTCAACAATGAGCAGTTCTTC. Protein sequence: CASTRGPFNNEQFF.

The V and J genes are TRBV5-1 and TRBJ1-1; 7 bases are a match to TRBD1. From germline, CDR1 is SGHRS and CDR2 YFSETQ. This CDR3 spans 16 amino acids. V gave up 4 bases and J gave up 5 bases; unmatched junction bases: 14. The CDR3 DNA follows: TGCGCCAGCAGCCTGGGGGACAGCCTTACGAGGACTGAAGCTTTCTTT. It translates to CASSLGDSLTRTEAFF.

The V and J genes are TRBV4-3 and TRBJ2-1; 7 bases align to TRBD2. The CDR3 length is 15 residues. Germline V gene data show CDR1 as LGHNA and CDR2 as YSLEER. V lost 0 bases to trimming and J lost 9 bases; unmatched junction nucleotides: 8. CDR3 bases: TGCGCCAGCAGCCAAGAGTCGGGGACTAAGGGTGAGCAGTTCTTC. Its translation is CASSQESGTKGEQFF.

The chain has TRBV7-2 and TRBJ2-1; 7 bases map to TRBD1. Germline lookup yields CDR1 SGHTA and CDR2 FQGNSA. The ends lost 5 bases at V and 0 bases at J; junction bases unmatched: 4. The CDR3 extends over 15 amino acids. The chain's CDR3 is CASSPRQGSYNEQFF. The CDR3 coding sequence is TGTGCCAGCAGCCCAAGACAGGGCTCCTACAATGAGCAGTTCTTC.

This rearrangement joins TRBV28 to TRBJ1-4; D is unresolved. The V gene lost 8 bases and the J gene lost 3 bases, with 10 bases spanning the gap. Germline CDR1 is MDHEN and CDR2 is SYDVKM. The CDR3 consists of 13 residues. The CDR3, as DNA: TGTGCCAGCCACGGCACAGCTAATGAAAAACTGTTTTTT. Translated: CASHGTANEKLFF. The whole variable domain, remainder taken from reference TRBV28 and TRBJ1-4, is DVKVTQSSRYLVKRTGEKVFLECVQDMDHENMFWYRQDPGLGLRLIYFSYDVKMKEKGDIPEGYSVSREKKERFSLILESASTNQTSMYLCASHGTANEKLFFGSGTQLSVL.

This sequence joins TRBV4-3 and TRBJ2-1; TRBD2 agrees at 9 bases. Trimming removed 0 bases from V and 4 bases from J; junction bases left unmatched: 7. Germline V gene sequence: CDR1 LGHNA, CDR2 YSLEER. The CDR3 consists of 17 residues. The CDR3, as DNA: TGCGCCAGCAGCCAAGATCGTAGACTAGCGGTATACAATGAGCAGTTCTTC. Residues: CASSQDRRLAVYNEQFF.

The chain joins TRBV15 to TRBJ2-7, with 9 nucleotides matching TRBD2. The CDR3 length is 15 residues. The ends lost 3 bases at V and 7 bases at J; junction bases unmatched: 10. Germline V CDR1 and CDR2: LNHNV, YYDKDF (reference sequence). The CDR3 DNA sequence: TGTGCCACCAGCAGGCTCTGGCGGGGGGGGGAAGAGCAGTACTTC. Its translation is CATSRLWRGGEEQYF.

The chain recombines TRBV27 with TRBJ1-2; D is unresolved. The CDR3 runs 14 residues. Germline-derived CDR1 and CDR2 are MNHEY and SMNVEV (reference sequence). Trimming took 3 bases from V and 8 from J, leaving 16 bases between them. CDR3 in DNA: TGTGCCAGCAGTTTGAGTCCCACCAGGTGGGGCTACACCTTC. The encoded protein is CASSLSPTRWGYTF.

The chain employs TRBV7-9 and TRBJ2-7; 8 positions agree with TRBD1. Germline V gene data show CDR1 as SEHNR and CDR2 as FQNEAQ (reference sequence). This CDR3 comprises 14 residues. V lost 5 bases and J lost 4; bases outside the gene matches: 7. Written as DNA, the CDR3 is TGTGCCAGCAGCCCCAGGACAGGGAGTTACGAGCAGTACTTC. Translation gives CASSPRTGSYEQYF.

This chain uses TRBV6-6 with TRBJ1-4; the D gene is possibly TRBD1 (6 bases). The CDR3 contains 11 residues. Trimming left V 7 bases short and J 6 bases short, with 6 bases between. The germline gives CDR1 MNHNY, CDR2 SVGAGI (reference sequence). The DNA for the CDR3 is TGTGCCAGCACAGGGGATGAAAAACTGTTTTTT. It yields the protein CASTGDEKLFF.

This clone was detected once. The chain couples TRBV5-4 to TRBJ2-5; TRBD2 matches 12 bases. CDR1 SGHNT and CDR2 YYREEE come from the germline V gene (reference sequence). The CDR3 consists of 16 residues. After removal of 4 bases from V and 5 bases from J, the junction contained 9 bases not matched to a gene. The CDR3 loop is CASSDPSSGGAETQYF. As DNA, the CDR3 is TGTGCCAGCAGCGACCCTTCTAGCGGGGGGGCCGAGACCCAGTACTTC.

The chain employs TRBV27 and TRBJ2-2; TRBD1 might be the D (5 bases). The germline V and J ends were trimmed by 7 bases and 1 base, with 10 bases remaining between them. The germline gives CDR1 MNHEY, CDR2 SMNVEV (reference sequence). This CDR3 has 14 amino acids. CDR3 in DNA: TGTGCCAGCAAAAGGGGCCGGAACACCGGGGAGCTGTTTTTT. Protein product: CASKRGRNTGELFF.

The chain has TRBV7-8 and TRBJ2-6, with D perhaps TRBD1 (6 bases). V lost 5 bases and J 2 bases, leaving 13 bases between the germline ends. Germline V gene lookup returns CDR1 SGHVS and CDR2 FQNEAQ. This CDR3 has 16 amino acids. DNA of the CDR3: TGTGCCAGCAGCGTGACAGGTGGAGCTGGGGCCAACGTCCTGACTTTC. As protein: CASSVTGGAGANVLTF.

The rearrangement links TRBV5-8 to TRBJ2-5, with TRBD2 matching over 8 bases. This CDR3 comprises 14 residues. Germline lookup yields CDR1 SGHTS and CDR2 YDEGEE. Losses at the gene ends were 4 bases for V and 5 bases for J; bases not matched to a gene: 7. Here the CDR3 DNA reads TGTGCCAGCAGCCGACCACTAGCGGTGGAGACCCAGTACTTC. Translation gives CASSRPLAVETQYF.

The chain is built from TRBV16 and TRBJ1-6; 9 nucleotides line up with TRBD1. The germline V gene has CDR1 KGHSY and CDR2 FQNENV. V shed 3 bases and J 2 bases; nucleotides not matched to a gene: 8. The CDR3 runs to 18 residues. CDR3 DNA: TGTGCCAGCAGCCACTTCGACAGGGGGTCCCCCTATAATTCACCCCTCCACTTT. Translated: CASSHFDRGSPYNSPLHF.

The chain has TRBV4-2 and TRBJ2-6, with TRBD1 identical over 7 bases. The CDR3 runs 16 residues. In germline, CDR1 is LGHNA, CDR2 YNFKEQ. J lost 2 bases, V lost 3 bases, and 4 bases had no gene match. The CDR3 reads CASSQRQGAGANVLTF. The CDR3 nucleotides are TGTGCCAGCAGCCAGAGACAGGGCGCTGGGGCCAACGTCCTGACTTTC.

This sequence joins TRBV7-2 and TRBJ2-3, with TRBD2 matching over 14 bases. The CDR3 has 16 amino acids. V lost 6 bases and J lost 5; bases outside the gene matches: 7. The germline V gene encodes CDR1 SGHTA and CDR2 FQGNSA. CDR3 coding DNA: TGTGCCAGCAGAAGATATGGGACTAGCGGGGGAGATACGCAGTATTTT. This translates into CASRRYGTSGGDTQYF. The full variable domain, rest sourced from reference TRBV7-2 and TRBJ2-3, is GAGVSQSPSNKVTEKGKDVELRCDPISGHTALYWYRQSLGQGLEFLIYFQGNSAPDKSGLPSDRFSAERTGGSVSTLTIQRTQQEDSAVYLCASRRYGTSGGDTQYFGPGTRLTVL.